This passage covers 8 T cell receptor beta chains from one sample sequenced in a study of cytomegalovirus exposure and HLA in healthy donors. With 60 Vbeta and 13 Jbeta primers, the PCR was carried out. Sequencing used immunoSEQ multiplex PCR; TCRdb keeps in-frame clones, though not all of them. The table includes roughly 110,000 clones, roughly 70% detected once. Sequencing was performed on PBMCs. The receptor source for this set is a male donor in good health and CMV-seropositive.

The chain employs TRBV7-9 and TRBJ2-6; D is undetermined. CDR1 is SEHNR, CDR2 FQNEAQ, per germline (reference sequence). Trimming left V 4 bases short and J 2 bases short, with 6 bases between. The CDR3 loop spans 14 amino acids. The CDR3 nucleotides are TGTGCCAGCAGCTCCTACCCTGGGGCCAACGTCCTGACTTTC. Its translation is CASSSYPGANVLTF. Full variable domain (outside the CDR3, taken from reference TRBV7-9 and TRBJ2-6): DTGVSQNPRHKITKRGQNVTFRCDPISEHNRLYWYRQTLGQGPEFLTYFQNEAQLEKSRLLSDRFSAERPKGSFSTLEIQRTEQGDSAMYLCASSSYPGANVLTFGAGSRLTVL.

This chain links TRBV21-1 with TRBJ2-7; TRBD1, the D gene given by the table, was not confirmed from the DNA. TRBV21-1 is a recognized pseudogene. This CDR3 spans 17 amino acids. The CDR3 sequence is CASSKSRGQGALDEQYF. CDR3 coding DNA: TGTGCCAGCAGCAAAAGCCGGGGTCAGGGGGCTCTTGACGAGCAGTACTTC.

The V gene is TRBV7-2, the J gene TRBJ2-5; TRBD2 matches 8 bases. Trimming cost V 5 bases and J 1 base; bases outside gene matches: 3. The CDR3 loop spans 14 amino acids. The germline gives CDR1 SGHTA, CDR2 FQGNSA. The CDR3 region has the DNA TGTGCCAGCAGCCACGGGAGGGTCCAAGAGACCCAGTACTTC. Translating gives CASSHGRVQETQYF.

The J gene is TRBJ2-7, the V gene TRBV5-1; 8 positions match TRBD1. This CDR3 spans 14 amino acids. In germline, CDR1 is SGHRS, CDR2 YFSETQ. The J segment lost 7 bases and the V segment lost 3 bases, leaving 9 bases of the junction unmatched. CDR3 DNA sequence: TGCGCCAGCAGCTCCGGACAGGGTAGGGTTGAGCAGTACTTC. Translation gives CASSSGQGRVEQYF.

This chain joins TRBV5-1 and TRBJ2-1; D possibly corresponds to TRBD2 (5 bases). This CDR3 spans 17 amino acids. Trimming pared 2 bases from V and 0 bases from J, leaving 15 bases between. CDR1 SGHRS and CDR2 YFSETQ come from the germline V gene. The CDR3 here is CASSFPERGSSYNEQFF. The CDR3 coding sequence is TGCGCCAGCAGCTTCCCCGAGCGAGGGTCCTCCTACAATGAGCAGTTCTTC.

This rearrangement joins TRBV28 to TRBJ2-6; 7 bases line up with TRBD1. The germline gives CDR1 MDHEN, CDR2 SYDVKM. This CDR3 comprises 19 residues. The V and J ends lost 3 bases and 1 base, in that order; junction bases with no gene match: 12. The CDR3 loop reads CASSFGHRQGRSGANVLTF. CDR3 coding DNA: TGTGCCAGCAGTTTTGGTCATCGACAGGGAAGGTCTGGGGCCAACGTCCTGACTTTC.

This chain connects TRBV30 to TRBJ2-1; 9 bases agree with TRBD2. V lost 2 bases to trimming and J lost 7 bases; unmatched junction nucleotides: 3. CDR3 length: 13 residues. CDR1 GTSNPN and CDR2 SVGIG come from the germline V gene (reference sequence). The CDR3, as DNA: TGTGCCTGGAGTTCCACTAGCGGGAATGAGCAGTTCTTC. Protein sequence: CAWSSTSGNEQFF. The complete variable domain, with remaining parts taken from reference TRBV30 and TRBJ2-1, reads SQTIHQWPATLVQPVGSPLSLECTVEGTSNPNLYWYRQAAGRGLQLLFYSVGIGQISSEVPQNLSASRPQDRQFILSSKKLLLSDSGFYLCAWSSTSGNEQFFGPGTRLTVL.

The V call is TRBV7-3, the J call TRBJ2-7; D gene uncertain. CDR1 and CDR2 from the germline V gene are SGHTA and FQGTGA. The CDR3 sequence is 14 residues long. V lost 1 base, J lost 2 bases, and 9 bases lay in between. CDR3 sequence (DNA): TGTGCCAGCAGCTTAAACCCGGTTACCTACGAGCAGTACTTC. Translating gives CASSLNPVTYEQYF.